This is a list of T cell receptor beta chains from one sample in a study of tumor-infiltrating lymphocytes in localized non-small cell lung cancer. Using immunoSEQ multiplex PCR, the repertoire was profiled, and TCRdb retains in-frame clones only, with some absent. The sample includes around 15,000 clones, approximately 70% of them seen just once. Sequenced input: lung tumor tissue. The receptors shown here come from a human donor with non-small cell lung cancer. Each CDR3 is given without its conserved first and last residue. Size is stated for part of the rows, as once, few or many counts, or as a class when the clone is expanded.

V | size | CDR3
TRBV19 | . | ASSLLAGATGELF
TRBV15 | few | ATSLDRVSGNTIY
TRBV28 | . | ASSSRVSGDTQY
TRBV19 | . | ASSPTSGRNIQY
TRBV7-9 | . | ASTRAGQRNSPLH
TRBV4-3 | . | ASSQDTKVNTQY
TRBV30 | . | AWKQGNQPQH
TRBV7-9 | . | ASSSGAGFYNSPLH
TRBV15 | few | ATSPWDRRNTIY
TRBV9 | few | ASSRGGGRDTQY
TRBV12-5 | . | ASGRPGQRDSNQPQH
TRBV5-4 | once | ASSLAQLAYPTDTQY
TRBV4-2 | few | ASSTRQGLMNTEAF
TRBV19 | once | ASSIGGGPGNTIY
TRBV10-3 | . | AISEATSSSGANVLT
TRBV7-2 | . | ASSLLTGGGDYGYT
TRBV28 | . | ASSLRGRRNYGYT
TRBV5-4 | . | ASGTSGGRETQY
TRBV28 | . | ASSILRRETQY
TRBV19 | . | ASRTQGTGNTIY
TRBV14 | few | ASSQVGTGNTIY
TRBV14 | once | ASSQDRCTGQY
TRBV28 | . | ASSSQGGYGYT
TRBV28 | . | ASSLSRTGVGYT
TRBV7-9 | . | ASSLSGQGNSPLH
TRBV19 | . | ASKRTLGAQH
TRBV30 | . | AWSREGEQF
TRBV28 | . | ASSPSGLETQY
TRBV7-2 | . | ASSLSPASGSREQY
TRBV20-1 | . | SAHRGETQY
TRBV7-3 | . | ASSLGTSGRRQF
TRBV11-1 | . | ASRMTGGGAGANVLT
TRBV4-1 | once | ASTTGQGAADTQY
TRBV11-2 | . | ASSPDSGRYNEQF
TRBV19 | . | ATGGQYGNTIY
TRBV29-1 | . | SVADTGGTGELF
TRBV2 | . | ASSERDPLGQY
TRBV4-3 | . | ASSQELADTQY
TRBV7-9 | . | ASSSRETNEKLF
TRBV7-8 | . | ASSLVGRGNTEAF
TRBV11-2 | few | ASSWSGEAYEQY
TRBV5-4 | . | ASSNVNTGELF
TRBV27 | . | ASSLSRGGQPYEQY
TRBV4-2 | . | ASSQDHHEQY
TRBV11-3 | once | ASSRRGGAETQY
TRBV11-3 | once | ASSLLFYNEQF
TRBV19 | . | ASSIDLRRTNEKLF
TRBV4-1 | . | ASSQEGQPQH
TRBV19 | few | ASSPWGGIPKEQY
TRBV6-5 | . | ASRSDRGPNNEQF